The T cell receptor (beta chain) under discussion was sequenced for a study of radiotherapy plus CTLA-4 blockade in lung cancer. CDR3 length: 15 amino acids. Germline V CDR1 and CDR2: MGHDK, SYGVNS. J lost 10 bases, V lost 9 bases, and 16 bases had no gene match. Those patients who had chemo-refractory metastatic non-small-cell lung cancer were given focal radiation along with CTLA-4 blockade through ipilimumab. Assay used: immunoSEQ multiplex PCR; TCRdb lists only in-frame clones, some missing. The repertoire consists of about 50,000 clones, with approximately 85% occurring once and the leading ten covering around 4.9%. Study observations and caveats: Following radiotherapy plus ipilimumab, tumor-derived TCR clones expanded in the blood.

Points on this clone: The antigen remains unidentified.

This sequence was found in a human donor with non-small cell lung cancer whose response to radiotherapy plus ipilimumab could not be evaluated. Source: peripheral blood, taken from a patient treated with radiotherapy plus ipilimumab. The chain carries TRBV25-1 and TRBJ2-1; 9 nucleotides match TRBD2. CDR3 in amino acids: CASHTGVAGVHEQFF. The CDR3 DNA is TGTGCCAGTCATACAGGGGTAGCGGGAGTTCACGAGCAGTTCTTC.